This entry lists 28 T cell receptor beta chains sequenced from one sample in a study of T-cell reconstitution after alpha-beta-depleted transplantation in children. As it was prepared, the TCRbeta library received unique molecular identifiers. TCRdb independently ran MiXCR on the PCR reads; one entry per CDR3 protein. There are about 540,000 distinct CDR3 sequences in the sample; more than 20% occur only once, and less than 40% lies in the top ten. Specimen: PBMCs, collected before TCRalphabeta/CD19-depleted stem cell transplant. Receptors originate from a boy under three years old with Wiskott-Aldrich syndrome, due to receive a stem cell transplant.

This clonotype was seen a few times. This sequence joins TRBV20-1 and TRBJ2-3, with 7 bases aligning to TRBD2. Germline assignment: CDR1 DFQATT and CDR2 SNEGSKA (reference sequence). V lost 6 bases and J lost 0; bases outside the gene matches: 9. The CDR3 has 15 amino acids. The CDR3 sequence: CSALGRGSSTDTQYF. The CDR3 coding sequence is TGCAGTGCCCTCGGGCGGGGGTCTAGCACAGATACGCAGTATTTT.

The chain carries TRBV5-1 and TRBJ2-1, with D maybe TRBD1 (5 bases). Germline V gene sequence: CDR1 SGHRS, CDR2 YFSETQ. Trimming pared 4 bases from V and 3 bases from J, leaving 11 bases between. The CDR3 contains 14 residues. The CDR3 coding sequence is TGCGCCAGCAGCCCGACGACAGACTACAATGAGCAGTTCTTC. The encoded protein is CASSPTTDYNEQFF.

The genes are TRBV20-1 and TRBJ2-3; D not resolved. CDR3 length: 16 residues. Germline assignment: CDR1 DFQATT and CDR2 SNEGSKA (reference sequence). Trimming cost V 3 bases and J 4 bases, with 20 bases left between them. In DNA, the CDR3 is TGCAGTGCTAGGAGGCCAACCGTATTAACCGCAGATACGCAGTATTTT. Protein: CSARRPTVLTADTQYF.

This clonotype occurred a few times. J is TRBJ1-4 and V is TRBV5-1; tentative D call: TRBD1 (6 bases). CDR1 SGHRS and CDR2 YFSETQ come from the germline V gene. Trimming stripped 1 base from V and 8 bases from J, with 18 bases between. CDR3 size: 16 residues. CDR3 nucleotides: TGCGCCAGCAGCTTGAGACAGGTGGCGATGGCGGAAAAACTGTTTTTT. Its translation is CASSLRQVAMAEKLFF.

The chain combines TRBV14 with TRBJ1-1, with unresolved D. Trimming took 3 bases from V and 2 from J, leaving 10 bases between them. CDR3 length equals 14 residues. Germline loops: CDR1 SGHDN, CDR2 FVKESK. CDR3 sequence: CASSQLGRNTEAFF. CDR3 DNA: TGTGCCAGCAGCCAGTTAGGACGCAACACTGAAGCTTTCTTT.

This clonotype was seen a few times. The V and J genes are TRBV28 and TRBJ2-1; 13 nucleotides align to TRBD2. Germline CDR1 is MDHEN and CDR2 is SYDVKM. The V and J ends lost 5 bases and 4 bases, in that order; junction bases with no gene match: 8. The CDR3 spans 17 residues. The CDR3 spells CASSPRGLAGDYNEQFF. The CDR3 region has the DNA TGTGCCAGCAGTCCACGCGGACTAGCGGGAGATTACAATGAGCAGTTCTTC.

In this sample, this clonotype turned up a few times. J is TRBJ2-7 and V is TRBV5-1; D is perhaps TRBD2 (6 bases). This CDR3 spans 14 amino acids. Trimming left V 8 bases short and J 0 bases short, with 15 bases between. The germline V gene encodes CDR1 SGHRS and CDR2 YFSETQ. CDR3 residues: CASAGGLPSYEQYF. The CDR3 nucleotides read TGCGCCAGTGCCGGGGGTCTACCCTCCTACGAGCAGTACTTC.

This clonotype was counted a few times. This chain joins TRBV9 and TRBJ2-3; TRBD2 aligns across 10 bases. V trimming: 0 bases; J trimming: 5 bases; junction bases outside the gene matches: 12. CDR1 SGDLS and CDR2 YYNGEE come from the germline V gene. This CDR3 has 18 amino acids. The CDR3 reads CASSVGASGSRQEDTQYF. CDR3 bases: TGTGCCAGCAGCGTAGGAGCTAGCGGGAGCCGGCAGGAAGATACGCAGTATTTT.

The chain is built from TRBV18 and TRBJ2-6, with D possibly TRBD1 on 6 matching bases. CDR3 length: 18 residues. The V gene lost 5 bases and the J gene lost 0 bases, with 17 bases spanning the gap. Germline CDR1 and CDR2: KGHSH and LQKENI. The CDR3: CASSARETGSSGANVLTF. The CDR3 region has the DNA TGTGCCAGCTCAGCACGAGAGACAGGCTCCTCTGGGGCCAACGTCCTGACTTTC.

This clonotype was recorded a few times. The chain recombines TRBV5-6 with TRBJ2-5, with no clear D. CDR1 is SGHDT, CDR2 YYEEEE, per germline. The CDR3 has 12 amino acids. V was shortened by 1 base and J by 4 bases, with 5 bases between the two germline ends. Here the CDR3 DNA reads TGTGCCAGCAGCTTGTTCCCAGAGACCCAGTACTTC. This gives the protein CASSLFPETQYF.

This clonotype was recorded a few times. The V gene is TRBV15, the J gene TRBJ2-7; no reliable D call. The CDR3 is 14 amino acids. CDR1 and CDR2 (germline): LNHNV, YYDKDF (reference sequence). The V end was cut by 0 bases, the J end by 2 bases, with 8 bases between. CDR3 sequence reads: CATSRDFGTYEQYF. The CDR3 nucleotides are TGTGCCACCAGCAGAGATTTTGGAACCTACGAGCAGTACTTC. Supplemented by reference TRBV15 and TRBJ2-7, the full variable domain reads DAMVIQNPRYQVTQFGKPVTLSCSQTLNHNVMYWYQQKSSQAPKLLFHYYDKDFNNEADTPDNFQSRRPNTSFCFLDIRSPGLGDTAMYLCATSRDFGTYEQYFGPGTRLTVT.

This chain joins TRBV7-2 and TRBJ1-3; D is unresolved. V dropped 1 base and J dropped 3 bases, with 10 bases sitting between them. Germline V gene lookup returns CDR1 SGHTA and CDR2 FQGNSA. CDR3 size: 15 residues. CDR3 DNA sequence: TGTGCCAGCAGCTTAGGCTTCACGGGTGGAAACACCATATATTTT. Translating gives CASSLGFTGGNTIYF. The variable domain in full, with the rest retrieved from reference TRBV7-2 and TRBJ1-3, is GAGVSQSPSNKVTEKGKDVELRCDPISGHTALYWYRQSLGQGLEFLIYFQGNSAPDKSGLPSDRFSAERTGGSVSTLTIQRTQQEDSAVYLCASSLGFTGGNTIYFGEGSWLTVV.

This clonotype was picked up a small number of times. The genes are TRBV5-6 and TRBJ2-4, with 7 nucleotides matching TRBD2. Germline lookup yields CDR1 SGHDT and CDR2 YYEEEE. The J segment lost 0 bases and the V segment lost 0 bases, leaving 6 bases of the junction unmatched. The CDR3 contains 17 residues. The CDR3 here is CASSLGASGLAKNIQYF. The CDR3 DNA reads as TGTGCCAGCAGCTTGGGCGCTAGCGGACTAGCCAAAAACATTCAGTACTTC.

The genes are TRBV20-1 and TRBJ2-3, with D perhaps matching TRBD1 or TRBD2 (6 bases each). The CDR3 consists of 14 residues. Germline V gives CDR1 DFQATT, CDR2 SNEGSKA (reference sequence). Trimming took 4 bases from V and 0 from J, leaving 11 bases between them. The CDR3 reads CSATRGASTDTQYF. DNA of the CDR3: TGCAGTGCTACGAGGGGGGCTAGCACAGATACGCAGTATTTT.

This chain uses TRBV6-1 with TRBJ1-1; D is unclear. V lost 6 bases and J lost 4, with 18 bases in between. The CDR3 spans 15 residues. Germline V gene lookup returns CDR1 MNHNS and CDR2 SASEGT. CDR3 sequence reads: CASRAPGTRGTEAFF. The CDR3 coding sequence is TGTGCCAGCAGAGCTCCGGGCACAAGAGGCACTGAAGCTTTCTTT.

A few counts support this clonotype. The rearrangement joins TRBV6-1 to TRBJ2-7; either TRBD1 or TRBD2 may fit D (5 bases each). V was pared by 11 bases and J by 3 bases, with 17 bases between. Looked up from germline, CDR1 is MNHNS and CDR2 is SASEGT. CDR3 size: 13 residues. The CDR3 sequence is CASGRGGGYEQYF. DNA for the CDR3: TGTGCCTCCGGTCGGGGCGGAGGCTACGAGCAGTACTTC.

The chain couples TRBV5-4 to TRBJ2-1; the match to TRBD2 covers 11 bases. Losses at the gene ends were 0 bases for V and 7 bases for J; bases not matched to a gene: 6. CDR3 length: 16 amino acids. The germline CDR1 and CDR2 sequences are SGHNT and YYREEE (reference sequence). CDR3 sequence reads: CASSLDLAGGPNEQFF. The CDR3 coding sequence is TGTGCCAGCAGCTTGGATCTAGCGGGAGGACCAAATGAGCAGTTCTTC.

The rearrangement uses TRBV28 and TRBJ2-1, with TRBD2 identical over 8 bases. The CDR3 sequence is 15 residues long. V shed 7 bases and J 4 bases; nucleotides not matched to a gene: 9. Germline CDR1 and CDR2: MDHEN and SYDVKM. CDR3 region: CASTLLAAGYNEQFF. DNA of the CDR3: TGTGCCAGCACCCTACTAGCGGCGGGTTACAATGAGCAGTTCTTC.

The rearrangement links TRBV20-1 to TRBJ2-7, with D uncertain. Germline values: CDR1 DFQATT, CDR2 SNEGSKA (reference sequence). The CDR3 runs to 12 residues. V shed 6 bases and J shed 5 bases, with 14 bases lying between them. The CDR3 loop is CSAIRRGDEQYF. The CDR3 nucleotides read TGCAGTGCGATCCGGAGAGGCGACGAGCAGTACTTC.

The chain recombines TRBV30 with TRBJ2-6; 7 bases map to TRBD1. Germline V gene lookup returns CDR1 GTSNPN and CDR2 SVGIG (reference sequence). With V trimmed by 0 bases and J by 1 base, 12 bases remained unmatched. CDR3 length equals 19 residues. In nucleotides, the CDR3 is TGTGCCTGGAGTGTAATCCCCGGGACAGTCCCTTCTGGGGCCAACGTCCTGACTTTC. It yields the protein CAWSVIPGTVPSGANVLTF.

This clonotype was detected a few times. This rearrangement joins TRBV20-1 to TRBJ2-1; D is ambiguous. Trimming left V 2 bases short and J 1 base short, with 12 bases between. The CDR3 consists of 15 residues. Germline-derived CDR1 and CDR2 are DFQATT and SNEGSKA (reference sequence). CDR3 coding DNA: TGCAGTGCTAGAAGGCACCTAGAATCCTACAATGAGCAGTTCTTC. Translating gives CSARRHLESYNEQFF.

This clonotype was seen more than once but under ten times. The rearrangement uses TRBV7-2 and TRBJ1-2, with D perhaps TRBD1 (6 bases). This CDR3 contains 17 residues. Trimming took 3 bases from V and 3 from J, leaving 20 bases between them. Germline V lookup: CDR1 SGHTA, CDR2 FQGNSA. The CDR3 region has the DNA TGTGCCAGCAGCTTTCGGCGGACAGCTCTTAAGGACTATGGCTACACCTTC. Translating gives CASSFRRTALKDYGYTF.

The V gene is TRBV5-1, the J gene TRBJ2-7, with D uncertain. V was clipped by 5 bases and J by 3 bases, with 9 bases between them. This CDR3 contains 12 residues. Germline values: CDR1 SGHRS, CDR2 YFSETQ. The CDR3 DNA is TGCGCCAGCAGACTGGACGGCTACGAGCAGTACTTC. Its protein product is CASRLDGYEQYF.

The chain links TRBV5-1 to TRBJ2-5, with unresolved D. Per germline, CDR1 SGHRS and CDR2 YFSETQ. The CDR3 is 13 amino acids. The V gene lost 1 base and the J gene lost 2 bases, with 6 bases spanning the gap. As DNA, the CDR3 is TGCGCCAGCAGCTTGATTGTTCAAGAGACCCAGTACTTC. The encoded protein is CASSLIVQETQYF. The full variable domain, rest sourced from reference TRBV5-1 and TRBJ2-5, is KAGVTQTPRYLIKTRGQQVTLSCSPISGHRSVSWYQQTPGQGLQFLFEYFSETQRNKGNFPGRFSGRQFSNSRSEMNVSTLELGDSALYLCASSLIVQETQYFGPGTRLLVL.

This clonotype was found a few times. The chain carries TRBV10-3 and TRBJ2-1; perhaps D is TRBD1 or TRBD2 (5 bases each). The length of the CDR3 is 14 residues. Germline CDR1 and CDR2: ENHRY and SYGVKD. V gave up 0 bases and J gave up 7 bases, with 10 bases separating them. The CDR3 DNA sequence: TGTGCCATCAGTGAGTCCTGGGGGAAAAATGAGCAGTTCTTC. Its protein is CAISESWGKNEQFF.

The chain recombines TRBV5-5 with TRBJ1-2; 9 positions match TRBD1. Germline V CDR1 and CDR2: SGHKS, YYEKEE (reference sequence). The junction had 0 bases not matched to a gene; V was cut back by 3 bases and J by 3 bases. CDR3 size: 13 residues. CDR3 amino acids: CASSWTGDYGYTF. In DNA, the CDR3 is TGTGCCAGCAGCTGGACAGGGGACTATGGCTACACCTTC.

This clonotype has only a few counts. The V and J genes are TRBV7-9 and TRBJ2-1; unclear D gene. V shed 1 base and J shed 8 bases, with 12 bases lying between them. The CDR3 consists of 14 residues. The germline CDR1 and CDR2 sequences are SEHNR and FQNEAQ (reference sequence). DNA of the CDR3: TGTGCCAGCAGCTTAGAGTGGTCGCTGGATGAGCAGTTCTTC. It codes for CASSLEWSLDEQFF.

The chain combines TRBV5-1 with TRBJ2-6; possible D gene TRBD1, 5 bases. This CDR3 is built from 16 residues. V was cut by 4 bases and J by 0 bases, with 11 bases left in between. Germline loops: CDR1 SGHRS, CDR2 YFSETQ. The CDR3 region has the DNA TGCGCCAGCAGCAGGGCAGGGAACTCTGGGGCCAACGTCCTGACTTTC. Its translation: CASSRAGNSGANVLTF.